These T cell receptor beta chains were read from a single sample in a study of blood T cell repertoires in COVID-19. Libraries were prepared by immunoSEQ multiplex PCR; TCRdb keeps only in-frame clonotypes and omits some of them. The sample yields a few hundred thousand clones, approximately 85% seen once. Sequenced sample: PBMCs or T cells enriched from blood (not recorded which). The source of these receptors is a man aged 25-45 years who had recovered from COVID-19. The CDR3 runs from the conserved cysteine through the conserved F or W. The order of the fields is D gene, J gene, V gene, CDR3 protein. The D gene is left open where the match is weak.

>TRBD2|TRBJ2-5|TRBV7-9
CASTLAGGTQETQYF
>NA|TRBJ1-6|TRBV6-5
CASRAQGRNSPLHF
>TRBD1|TRBJ1-2|TRBV3-1/TRBV3-2
CASSPTLGQGADYGYTF
>NA|TRBJ1-2|TRBV21-1
CASSKYRNYGYTF
>NA|TRBJ2-1|TRBV5-1
CASRADTSSYNEQFF
>NA|TRBJ1-1|TRBV11-2
CASSLWRGTNTEAFF
>TRBD1|TRBJ2-7|TRBV6-6
CASSPVVGTGVSYEQYF
>NA|TRBJ1-1|TRBV29-1
CSVVDSTYPEAFF
>TRBD1|TRBJ2-1|TRBV24-1
CATSDSDRRGEFF
>NA|TRBJ1-6|TRBV27
CASSLRGWRDNSPLHF
>NA|TRBJ2-6|TRBV6-2/TRBV6-3
CASSYDWPGQAGANVLTF
>NA|TRBJ1-5|TRBV10-3
CAINSGFGNQPQHF
>NA|TRBJ1-1|TRBV30
CAWSGETGFTEAFF
>NA|TRBJ2-1|TRBV4-3
CASSQIRTFNNEQFF
>NA|TRBJ1-2|TRBV5-1
CASSPGDGYTF
>NA|TRBJ1-2|TRBV5-3
CARSHRVAGYTF
>NA|TRBJ2-5|TRBV7-9
CASSLVSGGFQETQYF
>NA|TRBJ2-7|TRBV7-9
CASSSAGNEQYF
>NA|TRBJ1-2|TRBV11-2
CASSFYGESGGYTF
>NA|TRBJ1-2|TRBV4-1
CASSQNSGGYTF
>NA|TRBJ1-5|TRBV6-1
CASSERHIAQHF
>NA|TRBJ2-7|TRBV7-9
CASSDYGGTLAYEQYF
>TRBD2|TRBJ2-1|TRBV6-6
CASSTSGYNEQFF
>NA|TRBJ1-5|TRBV4-3
CASSQDKGFQPQHF
>TRBD2|TRBJ2-5|TRBV5-8
CASSSGLAGAPQYF
>NA|TRBJ1-2|TRBV20-1
CSARTGYGYTF
>TRBD1|TRBJ1-6|TRBV7-8
CASSLGQGQSPLHF
>TRBD1|TRBJ1-1|TRBV29-1
CSGIPGQGWTEAFF
>TRBD1|TRBJ1-4|TRBV27
CASSPGSGGNEKLFF
>TRBD1|TRBJ2-5|TRBV10-2
CASRGGFQETQYF
>NA|TRBJ1-5|TRBV6-1
CASSELTLYSNQPQHF
>NA|TRBJ2-3|TRBV5-1
CASRLITGRTADTQYF
>NA|TRBJ1-1|TRBV18
CASSPLEGINTEAFF
>NA|TRBJ1-5|TRBV19
CASSREGNQPQHF
>NA|TRBJ1-3|TRBV9
CASSVRERNTIYF
>NA|TRBJ1-5|TRBV9
CASSVSSGAQPQHF
>TRBD1|TRBJ1-6|TRBV5-1
CASSLSTGESPLHF
>TRBD2|TRBJ2-5|TRBV5-1
CASSLVAGGPETQYF
>NA|TRBJ1-1|TRBV7-2
CASSLGVGQRNTEAFF
>TRBD2|TRBJ2-7|TRBV19
CASTGGASGEYEQYF